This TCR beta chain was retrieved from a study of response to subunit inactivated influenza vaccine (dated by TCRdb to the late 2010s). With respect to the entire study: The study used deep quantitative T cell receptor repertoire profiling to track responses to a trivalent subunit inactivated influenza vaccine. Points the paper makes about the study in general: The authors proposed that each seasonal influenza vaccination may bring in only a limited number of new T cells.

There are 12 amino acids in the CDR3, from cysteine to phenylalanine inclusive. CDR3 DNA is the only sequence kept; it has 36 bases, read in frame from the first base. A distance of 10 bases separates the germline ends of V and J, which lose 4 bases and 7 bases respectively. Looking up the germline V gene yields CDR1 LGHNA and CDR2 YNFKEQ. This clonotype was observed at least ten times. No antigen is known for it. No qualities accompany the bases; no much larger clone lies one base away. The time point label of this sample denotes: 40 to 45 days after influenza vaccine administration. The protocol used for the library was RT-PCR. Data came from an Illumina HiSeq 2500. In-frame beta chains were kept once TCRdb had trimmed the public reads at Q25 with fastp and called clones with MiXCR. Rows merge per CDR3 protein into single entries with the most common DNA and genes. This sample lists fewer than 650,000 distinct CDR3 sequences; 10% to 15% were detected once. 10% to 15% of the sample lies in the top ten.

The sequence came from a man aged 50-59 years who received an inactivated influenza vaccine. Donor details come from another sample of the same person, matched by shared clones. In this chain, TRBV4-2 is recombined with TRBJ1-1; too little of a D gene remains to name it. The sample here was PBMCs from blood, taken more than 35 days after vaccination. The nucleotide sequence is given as TGTGCCAGCAGCCCCTATTTAGGTGAAGCTTTCTTT. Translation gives CASSPYLGEAFF.